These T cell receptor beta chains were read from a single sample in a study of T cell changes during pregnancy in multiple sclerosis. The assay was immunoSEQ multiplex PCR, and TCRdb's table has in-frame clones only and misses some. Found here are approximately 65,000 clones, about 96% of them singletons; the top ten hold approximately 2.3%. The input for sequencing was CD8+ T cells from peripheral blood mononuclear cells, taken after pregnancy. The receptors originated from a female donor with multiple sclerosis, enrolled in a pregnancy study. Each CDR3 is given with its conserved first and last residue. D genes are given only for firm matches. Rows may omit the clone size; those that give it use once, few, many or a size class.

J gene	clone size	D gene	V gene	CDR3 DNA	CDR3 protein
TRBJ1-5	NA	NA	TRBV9	TGTGCCAGCAGCGTAGATCTCGGTGATCAGCCCCAGCATTTT	CASSVDLGDQPQHF
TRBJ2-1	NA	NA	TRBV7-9	TGTGCCAGCAGCTTAGTCGATGAGCAGTTCTTC	CASSLVDEQFF
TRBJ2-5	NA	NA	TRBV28	TGTGCCAGCCAAGACAGGCGCCTCCAAGAGACCCAGTACTTC	CASQDRRLQETQYF
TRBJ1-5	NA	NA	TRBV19	TGTGCCAGTAGTATGGTCGGGTTAATCGGTCAGCCCCAGCATTTT	CASSMVGLIGQPQHF
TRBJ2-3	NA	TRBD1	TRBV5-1	TGCGCCAGCAGCTTCCGGACAGGGCTCAGCACAGATACGCAGTATTTT	CASSFRTGLSTDTQYF
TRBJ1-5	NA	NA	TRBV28	TGTGCCAGCACTCTTGGCACAAACGCTTATCAGCCCCAGCATTTT	CASTLGTNAYQPQHF
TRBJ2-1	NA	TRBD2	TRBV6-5	TGTGCCAGCAGTTATCTGTCTTCTAGCGGATACAATGAGCAGTTCTTC	CASSYLSSSGYNEQFF
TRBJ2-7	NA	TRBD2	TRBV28	TGTGCCAGCAGCCAACTAGCGGGAGGCCGCTACGAGCAGTACTTC	CASSQLAGGRYEQYF
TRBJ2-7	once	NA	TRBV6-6	TGTGCCAGCAGTTACGGGGGAGGATCCTACGAGCAGTACTTC	CASSYGGGSYEQYF
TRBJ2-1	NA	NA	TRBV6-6	TGTGCCAGCAATTGGAGGGCCTCCTACAATGAGCAGTTCTTC	CASNWRASYNEQFF
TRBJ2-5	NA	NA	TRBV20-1	TGCAGTGCTAAGGGGCCAGAGACCCAGTACTTC	CSAKGPETQYF
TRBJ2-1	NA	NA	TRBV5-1	TGCGCCAGCAGCTTAAATCCCAGCGTCGGATACAATGAGCAGTTCTTC	CASSLNPSVGYNEQFF
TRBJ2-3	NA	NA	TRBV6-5	TGTGCCAGCAGCCGCTGGCAGGGCGGCACAGATACGCAGTATTTT	CASSRWQGGTDTQYF
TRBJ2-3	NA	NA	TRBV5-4	TGTGCCAGCAGCCCCGAACTAGCATCAGATACGCAGTATTTT	CASSPELASDTQYF
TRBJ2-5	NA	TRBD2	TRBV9	TGTGCCAGCAGCGTAGACGGATGGGGGAGCGGGAGGGTCAGAGAGACCCAGTACTTC	CASSVDGWGSGRVRETQYF
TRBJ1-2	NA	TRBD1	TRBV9	TGTGCCAGCAGCACGGCAGGGGGCTGGGGTGGCTACACCTTC	CASSTAGGWGGYTF
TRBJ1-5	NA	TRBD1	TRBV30	TGTGCCTGGAGTGGGGGGACAGGGGGCGCAGAGCCCCAGCATTTT	CAWSGGTGGAEPQHF
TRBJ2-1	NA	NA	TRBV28	TGTGCCAGCAGAACTCGGGGAGGTTGGTCCTACAATGAGCAGTTCTTC	CASRTRGGWSYNEQFF
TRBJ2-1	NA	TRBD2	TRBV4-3	TGCGCCAGCAGTGTCGACCGGGGACTAGCGATAAATGAGCAGTTCTTC	CASSVDRGLAINEQFF
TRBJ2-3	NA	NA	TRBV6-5	TGTGCCAGCAGTCCAGGGGCGGATACGCAGTATTTT	CASSPGADTQYF
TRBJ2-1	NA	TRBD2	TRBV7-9	TGTGCCAGCAGCTCTCTAGCGGGAGGGCCGAGGTCCTACAATGAGCAGTTCTTC	CASSSLAGGPRSYNEQFF
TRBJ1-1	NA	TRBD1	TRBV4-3	TGCGCCAGCAGCCACAGACAGGGGAGTACTGAAGCTTTCTTT	CASSHRQGSTEAFF
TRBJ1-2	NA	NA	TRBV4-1	TGCGCCAGCAGCCAAGATTCGGGGTGGGATGGCTACACCTTC	CASSQDSGWDGYTF
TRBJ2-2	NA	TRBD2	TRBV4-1	TGCGCCAGCAGCCCCACGAGACTAGCGGACGACACCGGGGAGCTGTTTTTT	CASSPTRLADDTGELFF
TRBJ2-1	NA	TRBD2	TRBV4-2	TGTGCCAGCAGCCAAGGCCCTCTAGCGGGAGAATACAATGAGCAGTTCTTC	CASSQGPLAGEYNEQFF
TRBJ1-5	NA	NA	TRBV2	TGTGCCAGCAGGGACGGGAATAGCAATCAGCCCCAGCATTTT	CASRDGNSNQPQHF
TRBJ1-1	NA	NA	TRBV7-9	TGTGCCAGCAGTCAGTGGAACACTGAAGCTTTCTTT	CASSQWNTEAFF
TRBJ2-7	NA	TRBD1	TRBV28	TGTGCCAGCAGGCGCCGACAGGGCTACGAGCAGTACTTC	CASRRRQGYEQYF
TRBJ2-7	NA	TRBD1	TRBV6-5	TGTGCCAGCAGTTGGGGACAGGGGGCCTACGAGCAGTACTTC	CASSWGQGAYEQYF
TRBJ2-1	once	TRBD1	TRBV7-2	TGTGCCAGCAGCTGGGGGGCCGGGACAGGGCGGGTCAATGAGCAGTTCTTC	CASSWGAGTGRVNEQFF
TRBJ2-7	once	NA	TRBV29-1	TGCAGCGCGTCCCGGGGGAGAGGGCCCCAATACGAGCAGTACTTC	CSASRGRGPQYEQYF
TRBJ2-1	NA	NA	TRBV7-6	TGTGCCAGCAGCTTGTTACGCAGGGGCAATGAGCAGTTCTTC	CASSLLRRGNEQFF
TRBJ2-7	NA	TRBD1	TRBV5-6	TGTGCCAGCAGCCCAGCGACAGGGGAACTGTCCTACGAGCAGTACTTC	CASSPATGELSYEQYF
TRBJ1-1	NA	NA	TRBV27	TGTGCCAGCAGTCTACAGGGTTCGGGGAACACTGAAGCTTTCTTT	CASSLQGSGNTEAFF
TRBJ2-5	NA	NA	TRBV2	TGTGCCAGCAGTCACTCCCAGTCCCTACGGGCCCAGTACTTC	CASSHSQSLRAQYF
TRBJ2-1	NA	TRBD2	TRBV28	TGTGCCAGCAGGTCGGGACTAGCGGGTAACTACAATGAGCAGTTCTTC	CASRSGLAGNYNEQFF
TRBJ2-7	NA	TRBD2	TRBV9	TGTGCCAGCAGCCCGGGACTAGCGGGAATAGACTCCTACGAGCAGTACTTC	CASSPGLAGIDSYEQYF
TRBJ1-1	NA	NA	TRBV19	TGTGCCAGTAGTATAGGCGGGAATGAAGCTTTCTTT	CASSIGGNEAFF
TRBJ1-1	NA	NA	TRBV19	TGTGCCAGTAGAAATATGAGGTTAATCGACACTGAAGCTTTCTTT	CASRNMRLIDTEAFF
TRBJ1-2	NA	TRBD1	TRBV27	TGTGCCAGCAGTTCCGGGACAGGGACGGGCTACACCTTC	CASSSGTGTGYTF
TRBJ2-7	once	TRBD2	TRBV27	TGTGCCAGCAGTAGTCCGGGACTACCGAGCGAGCAGTACTTC	CASSSPGLPSEQYF
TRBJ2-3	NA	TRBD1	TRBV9	TGTGCCAGCAGCGCTGGACAGGGGTCTATAGATACGCAGTATTTT	CASSAGQGSIDTQYF
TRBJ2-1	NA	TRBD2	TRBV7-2	TGTGCCAGCAGCATCGGGACTAGCGGGAGCAATGAGCAGTTCTTC	CASSIGTSGSNEQFF
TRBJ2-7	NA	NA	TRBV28	TGTGCCAGCAGTTACGTTACAGGGACGTACGAGCAGTACTTC	CASSYVTGTYEQYF
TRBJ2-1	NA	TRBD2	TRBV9	TGTGCCAGCAGCTCCTCAGCGGGAGTTGGCAATGAGCAGTTCTTC	CASSSSAGVGNEQFF
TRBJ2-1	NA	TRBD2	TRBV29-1	TGCAGCGTTGAAGGGGTAGCGGGAGGCTACAATGAGCAGTTCTTC	CSVEGVAGGYNEQFF
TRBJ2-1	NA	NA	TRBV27	TGTGCCAGCAGGGCGGGGAACTCCTACAATGAGCAGTTCTTC	CASRAGNSYNEQFF
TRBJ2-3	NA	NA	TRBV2	TGTGCCAGCAGTGAAGCGTCCGGGACACACACAGATACGCAGTATTTT	CASSEASGTHTDTQYF
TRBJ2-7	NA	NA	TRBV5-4	TGTGCCAGCAGCTTGGGCGGGACCTACGAGCAGTACTTC	CASSLGGTYEQYF
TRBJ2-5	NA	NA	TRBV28	TGTGCCAGCAGTTTTATGGGGGCCCTAGAGACCCAGTACTTC	CASSFMGALETQYF
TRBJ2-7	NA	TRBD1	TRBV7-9	TGTGCCAGCAGGTTACAGGGGGGATACGAGCAGTACTTC	CASRLQGGYEQYF